This T cell receptor (beta chain) was documented in a study of T cells in Graves' hyperthyroidism and ophthalmopathy. Researchers took RNA transcripts and amplified the TCR beta CDR3 regions from them. The TCR CDR3 was amplified in a first-round RT-PCR using the HTBI primer set. TCRdb re-called the multiplex PCR reads through MiXCR, storing one row per CDR3 protein. The sample holds over 300,000 distinct CDR3 sequences, 11% to 15% seen once. Many counts were recorded for this clonotype. The V and J ends lost 4 bases and 5 bases, in that order; junction bases with no gene match: 11. Looked up from germline, CDR1 is SGHAT and CDR2 is FQNNGV. CDR3 length equals 15 residues.

The clonotype was recovered from a woman between 55 and 75 years old with Graves' hyperthyroidism. The genes are TRBV11-2 and TRBJ2-7; 7 bases align to TRBD1. The sequencing sample was made of blood. The chain's CDR3 is CASSSLTGRVHEQYF. The DNA of the CDR3 is TGTGCCAGCAGCTCACTGACAGGGAGAGTCCACGAGCAGTACTTC.